This T cell receptor beta chain was found in a study of cytomegalovirus exposure and HLA in healthy donors. After removal of 1 base from V and 2 bases from J, the junction contained 7 bases not matched to a gene. The CDR3 spans 16 residues. Germline V lookup: CDR1 SGHTA, CDR2 FQGNSA. A multiplex PCR was run with 60 Vbeta primers and 13 Jbeta primers. Clones were sequenced by immunoSEQ multiplex PCR, and TCRdb holds only the in-frame ones, with some missing. The sample holds 110,000 to 150,000 clones. The specimen sequenced was PBMCs. The sequence came from a woman aged 18-35 years in good health and CMV-seronegative. The chain employs TRBV7-2 and TRBJ2-7; 8 bases match TRBD2. CDR3 in amino acids: CASSLGLAGHPYEQYF. The CDR3 DNA sequence: TGTGCCAGCAGCTTAGGGCTAGCGGGCCATCCCTACGAGCAGTACTTC.